A selection of T cell receptor beta chains follows, all from one sample in a study of human CD8 memory T cell subsets. TCRdb processed the 5' RACE reads again and assigns one entry to each CDR3 protein, with no DNA. The ten top clones account for 20% to 25%, within a sample of 10,000 to 12,000 distinct CDR3 sequences. Material: CD8+ T cells from PBMCs. The receptors were sampled from a human donor in good health. CDR3s include the opening cysteine and the closing phenylalanine or tryptophan. Each record gives: J gene, clone size, V gene, CDR3 protein. A clone size is listed for some rows: how often the clone was seen (once, few, many), or a class if it is expanded.

>TRBJ2-7|NA|TRBV13
CASSLAGRGYYEQYF
>TRBJ2-7|NA|TRBV9
CASSVAGVPYEQYF
>TRBJ2-2|NA|TRBV7-3
CASRGNAGELFF
>TRBJ2-3|NA|TRBV2
CASSEGSGRVTDTQYF
>TRBJ2-5|NA|TRBV11-2
CASSQGVLAGAGEETQYF
>TRBJ2-7|NA|TRBV5-1
CASSLGDTQSLLPYEQYF
>TRBJ2-7|NA|TRBV4-2
CASSQHPHASGPTYEQYF
>TRBJ1-5|NA|TRBV6-1
CASSISANQPQHF
>TRBJ1-1|NA|TRBV10-3
CAISEWNTEAFF
>TRBJ2-7|NA|TRBV3-1
CASSLRQAVGEQYF
>TRBJ2-1|NA|TRBV7-6
CASSSDIEGYEQFF
>TRBJ2-2|NA|TRBV7-6
CASSLGFEAGGASGELFF
>TRBJ1-2|medium-sized|TRBV4-1
CASSQTISGQLHNYGYTF
>TRBJ2-7|NA|TRBV7-9
CASSLTRGHEQYF
>TRBJ1-1|NA|TRBV30
CAGKYREETEAFF
>TRBJ1-2|NA|TRBV5-6
CASSLGGVRAYGYTF
>TRBJ2-5|NA|TRBV3-1
CASSQMGLAGYETQYF
>TRBJ1-1|NA|TRBV7-8
CASTDTGYTEAFF
>TRBJ2-3|NA|TRBV5-1
CASSSFSVRATDTQYF
>TRBJ2-3|NA|TRBV28
CASSRERTSTDTQYF
>TRBJ1-2|medium-sized|TRBV28
CASSFLQFNYGYTF
>TRBJ2-2|NA|TRBV27
CASSPRLAVNTGELFF
>TRBJ2-5|NA|TRBV28
CASSFLRAGGRQETQYF
>TRBJ1-1|medium-sized|TRBV7-9
CASSPMTANTEAFF
>TRBJ2-1|NA|TRBV6-9
CASSPPGTDSYNEQFF
>TRBJ2-7|NA|TRBV4-3
CASSQDLQGDGEQYF
>TRBJ2-5|NA|TRBV6-5
CASSYSQGSAETQYF
>TRBJ1-2|NA|TRBV7-9
CASSLDQSYYYGYTF
>TRBJ2-1|NA|TRBV6-5
CASSYSRGAQNEQFF
>TRBJ2-1|NA|TRBV29-1
CSVEDRLVAGDNEQFF
>TRBJ2-5|NA|TRBV24-1
CATSDRDRGPQETQYF
>TRBJ1-3|NA|TRBV7-9
CASSFAGDRISGNTIYF
>TRBJ2-2|NA|TRBV7-6
CASSPTTSGKVTGELFF
>TRBJ1-5|NA|TRBV9
CASSSPGGDQPQHF
>TRBJ2-1|NA|TRBV7-9
CASSLTVNEQFF
>TRBJ1-5|NA|TRBV5-5
CASSLGGVYSNQPQHF
>TRBJ2-3|NA|TRBV7-2
CASSFFGGEQGTDTQYF
>TRBJ1-1|NA|TRBV6-2/TRBV6-3
CASSYLEQGFEAFF
>TRBJ1-1|NA|TRBV25-1
CASSGPDRGPRTEAFF
>TRBJ2-1|NA|TRBV19
CASSIRSGSYNEQFF
>TRBJ2-1|NA|TRBV12-5
CASAGGNEQFF
>TRBJ2-7|NA|TRBV29-1
CSVEKGVYEQYF
>TRBJ1-2|NA|TRBV7-9
CASSLGPGQASYGYTF
>TRBJ2-4|NA|TRBV2
CASSAGTVRNIQYF
>TRBJ2-7|NA|TRBV9
CASSVGQGTREQYF
>TRBJ2-2|NA|TRBV4-2
CASRIGAGELFF
>TRBJ2-7|NA|TRBV4-2
CASRGLRKSSYEQYF
>TRBJ1-1|NA|TRBV4-1
CASSQDRSGVGEAFF
>TRBJ1-2|NA|TRBV6-5
CASGAGDGYTF
>TRBJ1-1|NA|TRBV6-5
CASRLQAPAGRAFF
>TRBJ1-1|NA|TRBV27
CASSLGAKSWEAFF
>TRBJ2-1|medium-sized|TRBV14
CASSQDPAPEQFF
>TRBJ1-1|medium-sized|TRBV28
CASSSIIASGGNTEAFF
>TRBJ2-5|medium-sized|TRBV29-1
CSVDVVGQPKYQETQYF